The 23 T cell receptor beta chains presented below share a single source sample, sequenced in a study of T cell responses to AZD1222 COVID-19 vaccine. The method was immunoSEQ multiplex PCR; TCRdb's version includes in-frame clones alone and lacks a portion of them. The sample holds about 170,000 clones, 75% to 95% seen once. Sample: peripheral blood, taken on day 0 of AZD1222 vaccination. These receptors all come from an adult in good health.

CDR3 residues: CASSIHRGAGETQYF. The CDR3 bases are TGTGCCAGCAGCATCCATCGGGGGGCCGGTGAGACCCAGTACTTC. The V call is TRBV9, the J call TRBJ2-5; TRBD2 is a possible D gene (7 bases). V was trimmed by 4 bases and J by 5 bases, leaving 18 bases between them. The CDR3 length is 15 residues. Per germline, CDR1 SGDLS and CDR2 YYNGEE.

The chain links TRBV6-2 or TRBV6-3 to TRBJ2-5; TRBD2 might be the D (5 bases). CDR1 and CDR2 from the germline V gene are MNHEY and SVGEGT. The CDR3 totals 15 residues. V lost 2 bases to trimming and J lost 7 bases, with 17 bases between them. The CDR3 sequence: CASSYGGRVTGTQYF. The CDR3, as DNA: TGTGCCAGCAGTTACGGAGGTCGAGTAACCGGGACCCAGTACTTC.

This chain joins TRBV11-1 and TRBJ2-2, with a possible D match to TRBD2 (5 bases). Germline CDR1 is SGHAT and CDR2 is FQDESV (reference sequence). The CDR3 sequence is 14 residues long. The V end lost 9 bases, the J end lost 6 bases, and 17 bases lay between the germline ends. DNA of the CDR3: TGTGCCAGTCGGGGTAGGAAGGACTCCGGGGAGCTGTTTTTT. Its protein is CASRGRKDSGELFF.

The chain recombines TRBV15 with TRBJ1-4; 8 nucleotides align to TRBD1. The CDR3 consists of 17 residues. Germline trimming cut 5 bases from V and 4 bases from J; bases unmatched to any gene: 12. From germline, CDR1 is LNHNV and CDR2 YYDKDF (reference sequence). The CDR3 here is CATSQFPTGGNNEKLFF. CDR3 in DNA: TGTGCCACCAGCCAATTCCCAACAGGGGGGAATAATGAAAAACTGTTTTTT.

This clone was detected a few times. The chain uses TRBV4-2 and TRBJ1-4; 10 nucleotides align to TRBD1. CDR1 and CDR2 from the germline V gene are LGHNA and YNFKEQ. The CDR3 runs to 16 residues. With 0 bases clipped from V and 8 bases from J, the junction kept 6 bases outside the gene matches. The DNA of the CDR3 is TGTGCCAGCAGCCAAGATGGGACAGGGGAAGTCGAAAAACTGTTTTTT. Translating gives CASSQDGTGEVEKLFF.

The chain uses TRBV4-1 and TRBJ1-2; 7 bases are shared with TRBD1. Germline CDR1 and CDR2: MGHRA and YSYEKL. This CDR3 comprises 16 residues. V lost 1 base, J lost 4 bases, and 9 bases stayed unmatched. CDR3 protein: CASSQGGTVLLYGYTF. CDR3 sequence (DNA): TGCGCCAGCAGCCAAGGCGGGACAGTTCTCCTCTATGGCTACACCTTC.

The chain combines TRBV12-3 or TRBV12-4 with TRBJ2-1, with D maybe TRBD1 (6 bases). The CDR3 totals 11 residues. Trimming left V 5 bases short and J 8 bases short, with 7 bases between. CDR3 in DNA: TGTGCCAGCAGTCGGACAGATGAGCAGTTCTTC. Translated: CASSRTDEQFF.

This chain's CDR3 is CASSSLGQGANTEAFF. The CDR3 nucleotides read TGTGCCAGCAGCTCGCTGGGACAGGGGGCCAACACTGAAGCTTTCTTT. The chain uses TRBV5-6 and TRBJ1-1, with 12 positions matching TRBD1. V lost 3 bases and J lost 2; bases outside the gene matches: 5. The CDR3 contains 16 residues. Germline values: CDR1 SGHDT, CDR2 YYEEEE. The variable domain in full, completed from reference TRBV5-6 and TRBJ1-1, reads DAGVTQSPTHLIKTRGQQVTLRCSPKSGHDTVSWYQQALGQGPQFIFQYYEEEERQRGNFPDRFSGHQFPNYSSELNVNALLLGDSALYLCASSSLGQGANTEAFFGQGTRLTVV.

This clone was seen a few times. The chain joins TRBV2 to TRBJ2-2; tentative D call: TRBD1 (5 bases). Between the trimmed V and J ends, which lost 2 bases and 8 bases, there was a span of 9 bases. Germline loops: CDR1 SNHLY, CDR2 FYNNEI. The CDR3 sequence is 13 residues long. CDR3 coding DNA: TGTGCCAGCAGTGAACAGGGTTTGGGGGAGCTGTTTTTT. Protein sequence: CASSEQGLGELFF.

This clone turned up a few times. This chain links TRBV19 with TRBJ1-1, with D tentatively TRBD1 (5 bases). The CDR3 is 13 residues long. CDR1 and CDR2 (germline): LNHDA, SQIVND (reference sequence). Trimming left V 5 bases short and J 6 bases short, with 13 bases between. The CDR3 loop reads CASSQSREAEAFF. The CDR3 nucleotides are TGTGCCAGTAGTCAGTCCAGGGAGGCTGAAGCTTTCTTT.

The rearrangement links TRBV30 to TRBJ2-6, with 7 bases lining up with TRBD2. The length of the CDR3 is 15 residues. The germline V gene has CDR1 GTSNPN and CDR2 SVGIG (reference sequence). V trimming: 7 bases; J trimming: 2 bases; junction bases outside the gene matches: 8. The CDR3 region has the DNA TGTGCCTCTGCCAATGGGGGGGCTGGGGCCAACGTCCTGACTTTC. It encodes CASANGGAGANVLTF.

This chain's CDR3 is CASSSAGLAVLNEQFF. DNA for the CDR3: TGTGCCAGCAGTTCAGCGGGACTAGCGGTACTCAATGAGCAGTTCTTC. The chain has TRBV28 and TRBJ2-1, with TRBD2 identical over 11 bases. CDR1 is MDHEN and CDR2 is SYDVKM in the germline V gene. This CDR3 has 16 amino acids. V lost 4 bases and J lost 6; bases outside the gene matches: 8.

This clone was recorded once. The chain has TRBV19 and TRBJ1-2; 11 nucleotides agree with TRBD1. The CDR3 has 13 residues. Germline V lookup: CDR1 LNHDA, CDR2 SQIVND (reference sequence). Trimming took 5 bases from V and 8 from J; bases not matched to a gene: 4. The CDR3 DNA reads as TGTGCCAGTAGTTCCAGGACAGGGGGCGGCTACACCTTC. It specifies CASSSRTGGGYTF. Together with reference TRBV19 and TRBJ1-2, the CDR3 gives the full variable domain: DGGITQSPKYLFRKEGQNVTLSCEQNLNHDAMYWYRQDPGQGLRLIYYSQIVNDFQKGDIAEGYSVSREKKESFPLTVTSAQKNPTAFYLCASSSRTGGGYTFGSGTRLTVV.

The J gene is TRBJ2-3, the V gene TRBV30, with 7 bases lining up with TRBD2. The length of the CDR3 is 15 residues. The V and J ends lost 3 bases and 5 bases, in that order; junction bases with no gene match: 11. CDR1 and CDR2 (germline): GTSNPN, SVGIG (reference sequence). For the CDR3, the DNA is TGTGCCTGGAGGGGCCTGGGGGGGGGTAGAGATACGCAGTATTTT. This codes for CAWRGLGGGRDTQYF.

This chain uses TRBV5-8 with TRBJ1-2; D uncertain. This CDR3 has 13 residues. V shed 0 bases and J shed 4 bases, with 7 bases lying between them. CDR1 SGHTS and CDR2 YDEGEE come from the germline V gene. CDR3 coding DNA: TGTGCCAGCAGCTTGGTCAGGAGCTATGGCTACACCTTC. The encoded protein is CASSLVRSYGYTF. The variable domain in full, with the rest retrieved from reference TRBV5-8 and TRBJ1-2, is EAGVTQSPTHLIKTRGQQATLRCSPISGHTSVYWYQQALGLGLQFLLWYDEGEERNRGNFPPRFSGRQFPNYSSELNVNALELEDSALYLCASSLVRSYGYTFGSGTRLTVV.

The V gene is TRBV5-1, the J gene TRBJ2-7; D may be TRBD2 (6 bases). The CDR3 totals 13 residues. From germline, CDR1 is SGHRS and CDR2 YFSETQ. V lost 1 base and J 5 bases, leaving 10 bases between the germline ends. The CDR3 loop reads CASSLPREDEQYF. The CDR3 nucleotides read TGCGCCAGCAGCTTGCCCAGGGAGGACGAGCAGTACTTC.

The chain combines TRBV18 with TRBJ1-6; D may be TRBD1 (5 bases). V was clipped by 2 bases and J by 10 bases, with 12 bases between them. CDR1 is KGHSH and CDR2 is LQKENI in the germline V gene. The length of the CDR3 is 14 residues. CDR3 amino acids: CASSPDSEGSPLHF. DNA of the CDR3: TGTGCCAGCTCACCAGACAGTGAAGGATCACCCCTCCACTTT.

This clone is a singleton in its sample. The J gene is TRBJ1-1, the V gene TRBV9; no definite D call. Per the germline V gene, CDR1 is SGDLS and CDR2 is YYNGEE. Trimming cost V 3 bases and J 7 bases, with 16 bases left between them. This CDR3 comprises 14 residues. The CDR3 region is CASSADIGLGEAFF. The CDR3 DNA follows: TGTGCCAGCAGCGCCGACATAGGGCTTGGTGAAGCTTTCTTT.

V is TRBV30 and J is TRBJ1-6; no clear D gene. V was trimmed by 1 base and J by 6 bases, leaving 1 base between them. The CDR3 spans 11 residues. Germline V CDR1 and CDR2: GTSNPN, SVGIG (reference sequence). CDR3 sequence: CAWSANSPLHF. DNA for the CDR3: TGTGCCTGGAGTGCTAATTCACCCCTCCACTTT.

J is TRBJ1-6 and V is TRBV28, with a weak D call TRBD1 (5 bases). CDR1 is MDHEN and CDR2 is SYDVKM in the germline V gene. The CDR3 has 18 amino acids. Between the trimmed V and J ends, which lost 3 bases and 8 bases, there was a span of 23 bases. The CDR3, as DNA: TGTGCCAGCAGTTTGGCCGGGACTCCTTTCGTAGAGGATTCACCCCTCCACTTT. Its protein product is CASSLAGTPFVEDSPLHF.

This rearrangement joins TRBV6-5 to TRBJ1-2; D is unclear. V dropped 0 bases and J dropped 8 bases, with 10 bases sitting between them. Looked up from germline, CDR1 is MNHEY and CDR2 is SVGAGI. The CDR3 runs 13 residues. The CDR3 sequence: CASSYSKLGGYTF. The DNA for the CDR3 is TGTGCCAGCAGTTACTCAAAACTTGGAGGCTACACCTTC.

The CDR3, as DNA: TGTGCCAGCAGTTTGGATGACTATGGCTACACCTTC. As protein: CASSLDDYGYTF. The rearrangement links TRBV28 to TRBJ1-2; D ambiguous. This CDR3 is 12 amino acids long. Trimming cost V 3 bases and J 3 bases, with 5 bases left between them. Germline CDR1 reads MDHEN; CDR2 reads SYDVKM.

This clone was recorded once. The chain couples TRBV27 to TRBJ1-1; D ambiguous. Trimming took off 11 bases at V and 4 bases at J, with 17 bases between the two ends. Germline CDR1 reads MNHEY; CDR2 reads SMNVEV (reference sequence). This CDR3 contains 13 residues. CDR3 region: CASRSIGITEAFF. The CDR3 DNA sequence: TGTGCCTCCCGGAGTATAGGCATCACTGAAGCTTTCTTT.